This passage covers 20 T cell receptor beta chains from one sample sequenced in a study of blood T cell repertoires in COVID-19. Sequenced by immunoSEQ multiplex PCR; TCRdb stores in-frame clones only, minus some. The sample lists around 25,000 clones, 75% to 85% occurring once. Material: peripheral blood. The receptors stem from a man older than 75 with active or convalescent COVID-19.

The J gene is TRBJ2-3, the V gene TRBV3-1 (or the pseudogene TRBV3-2); TRBD2 matches 13 bases. The CDR3 has 18 amino acids. V dropped 6 bases and J dropped 1; count of bases not matched to a gene: 10. Germline V gene sequence: CDR1 LGHDT, CDR2 YNNKEL (reference sequence). CDR3 coding DNA: TGTGCCAGCAGGGACGGACTAGCGGGGGCCAGACGCACAGATACGCAGTATTTT. Amino acid sequence: CASRDGLAGARRTDTQYF.

The rearrangement uses TRBV5-5 and TRBJ2-6; perhaps TRBD1 as D (5 bases). Trimming shortened V by 4 bases and J by 0 bases, and 11 bases separated the two germline ends. CDR1 is SGHKS, CDR2 YYEKEE, per germline (reference sequence). The CDR3 consists of 16 residues. The CDR3 DNA sequence: TGTGCCAGCAGCAACCCCCAGGGCTCTGGGGCCAACGTCCTGACTTTC. This sequence encodes CASSNPQGSGANVLTF.

The chain uses TRBV6-6 and TRBJ2-7; the D gene is possibly TRBD1 (7 bases). Germline CDR1 MNHNY, CDR2 SVGAGI (reference sequence). The CDR3 consists of 15 residues. The V gene lost 4 bases and the J gene lost 2 bases, with 15 bases spanning the gap. Here the CDR3 reads CASSFSGGGAYEQYF. CDR3 DNA: TGTGCCAGCAGTTTCTCAGGAGGGGGCGCCTACGAGCAGTACTTC.

This clone was observed a few times. V is TRBV12-3 or TRBV12-4 and J is TRBJ1-1; no definite D call. Trimming stripped 7 bases from V and 1 base from J, with 10 bases between. This CDR3 comprises 13 residues. Here the CDR3 reads CASTLRANTEAFF. CDR3 bases: TGTGCCAGCACCCTGCGGGCGAACACTGAAGCTTTCTTT.

This clone has a single count. This chain uses TRBV5-1 with TRBJ2-1, with D maybe TRBD2 (6 bases). CDR3 length equals 14 residues. V lost 0 bases and J lost 7, with 11 bases in between. Per the germline V gene, CDR1 is SGHRS and CDR2 is YFSETQ. CDR3 amino acids: CASSLGGGINEQFF. In DNA, the CDR3 is TGCGCCAGCAGCTTGGGTGGGGGGATAAATGAGCAGTTCTTC.

The V and J genes are TRBV27 and TRBJ2-7, with D unclear. The CDR3 loop spans 15 amino acids. Per germline, CDR1 MNHEY and CDR2 SMNVEV (reference sequence). V dropped 5 bases and J dropped 7 bases, with 21 bases sitting between them. The CDR3: CASSPNGFGVEEQYF. The CDR3 coding sequence is TGTGCCAGCAGTCCCAATGGGTTTGGAGTCGAAGAGCAGTACTTC.

The V gene is TRBV28, the J gene TRBJ2-3; TRBD1 is a possible D gene (5 bases). CDR3 length equals 15 residues. V lost 6 bases, J lost 2 bases, and 15 bases lay in between. The V gene's germline CDR1 is MDHEN and CDR2 SYDVKM. The CDR3 nucleotides read TGTGCCAGCAGACTAAGGGGTCCCAACACAGATACGCAGTATTTT. It is translated as CASRLRGPNTDTQYF.

The table lists this clone with a few counts. Here the CDR3 DNA reads TGTGCCAGCAGGCCTTGGGACAGGGCTAACACTGAAGCTTTCTTT. Protein: CASRPWDRANTEAFF. The chain carries TRBV6-2 or TRBV6-3 and TRBJ1-1; 9 positions agree with TRBD1. Germline V gene data show CDR1 as MNHEY and CDR2 as SVGEGT. Trimming cost V 6 bases and J 2 bases; bases outside gene matches: 7. The CDR3 has 15 residues.

This clone was counted a few times. V and J are TRBV19 and TRBJ1-1, with D hard to call. The V end lost 3 bases, the J end lost 7 bases, and 9 bases lay between the germline ends. Germline-derived CDR1 and CDR2 are LNHDA and SQIVND (reference sequence). The CDR3 runs 12 residues. CDR3 loop: CASSISRFEAFF. In nucleotides, the CDR3 is TGTGCCAGTAGTATTTCCAGGTTTGAAGCTTTCTTT.

The J gene is TRBJ1-5, the V gene TRBV21-1. TRBV21-1 is a recognized pseudogene. This CDR3 has 13 amino acids. CDR3 sequence: CASSYLSNQPQHF. The CDR3 DNA reads as TGTGCCAGCAGTTACTTATCTAATCAGCCCCAGCATTTT.

This clone is a singleton in its sample. The CDR3 loop reads CASSLERGGTQYF. The CDR3 DNA reads as TGTGCCAGCAGCCTCGAGAGGGGGGGGACCCAGTACTTC. The rearrangement uses TRBV14 and TRBJ2-5; tentatively, D is TRBD2 (7 bases). Germline CDR1 reads SGHDN; CDR2 reads FVKESK. This CDR3 has 13 residues. V gave up 4 bases and J gave up 7 bases, with 13 bases separating them.

The rearrangement links TRBV27 to TRBJ2-3; D is unclear. This CDR3 region has 15 residues. With 5 bases removed from V and 0 bases from J, the gap between germline ends came to 12 bases. Germline V gives CDR1 MNHEY, CDR2 SMNVEV (reference sequence). CDR3 residues: CASSRLITSTDTQYF. CDR3 coding DNA: TGTGCCAGCAGTCGCCTAATAACTAGCACAGATACGCAGTATTTT.

This rearrangement joins TRBV7-6 to TRBJ2-3; D is possibly TRBD2 (6 bases). CDR3 length equals 16 residues. Trimming removed 2 bases at V and 2 bases at J, with 14 bases between. Germline V gene sequence: CDR1 SGHVS, CDR2 FNYEAQ. CDR3: CASSLYGRATTDTQYF. In DNA form, the CDR3 reads TGTGCCAGCAGCTTATACGGGAGAGCAACCACAGATACGCAGTATTTT. The full variable domain, in which reference TRBV7-6 and TRBJ2-3 provide the parts outside the CDR3, is GAGVSQSPRYKVTKRGQDVALRCDPISGHVSLYWYRQALGQGPEFLTYFNYEAQQDKSGLPNDRFSAERPEGSISTLTIQRTEQRDSAMYRCASSLYGRATTDTQYFGPGTRLTVL.

The V and J genes are TRBV27 and TRBJ2-1; 12 positions match TRBD2. Germline loops: CDR1 MNHEY, CDR2 SMNVEV (reference sequence). The V gene end was trimmed by 6 bases and the J gene end by 4 bases; junction bases not matched to a gene: 13. The length of the CDR3 is 18 residues. CDR3 nucleotides: TGTGCCAGCAGGAACCTAGCGGGGGGGCTTGGGTTTTACAATGAGCAGTTCTTC. Translated, it gives CASRNLAGGLGFYNEQFF.

Here the CDR3 reads CASRSGTSGTDTQYF. In DNA, the CDR3 is TGTGCCAGCAGATCCGGGACTAGCGGCACAGATACGCAGTATTTT. The V call is TRBV5-4, the J call TRBJ2-3; 10 positions match TRBD2. There are 15 residues in the CDR3. Unmatched junction bases numbered 4, after V lost 5 bases and J lost 1 base. Germline CDR1 is SGHNT and CDR2 is YYREEE (reference sequence). The full variable domain, with the rest looked up from reference TRBV5-4 and TRBJ2-3, is ETGVTQSPTHLIKTRGQQVTLRCSSQSGHNTVSWYQQALGQGPQFIFQYYREEENGRGNFPPRFSGLQFPNYSSELNVNALELDDSALYLCASRSGTSGTDTQYFGPGTRLTVL.

The chain links TRBV5-1 to TRBJ1-2; D remains unclear. Trimming removed 2 bases at V and 5 bases at J, with 10 bases between. This CDR3 is 13 amino acids long. Germline CDR1 is SGHRS and CDR2 is YFSETQ. Here the CDR3 reads CASSFKTTYGYTF. The CDR3 DNA sequence: TGCGCCAGCAGCTTCAAGACAACATATGGCTACACCTTC. The whole variable domain, filled in from reference TRBV5-1 and TRBJ1-2, reads KAGVTQTPRYLIKTRGQQVTLSCSPISGHRSVSWYQQTPGQGLQFLFEYFSETQRNKGNFPGRFSGRQFSNSRSEMNVSTLELGDSALYLCASSFKTTYGYTFGSGTRLTVV.

The CDR3 DNA is TGTGCCAGCAGCGCAGGAACAGGGGGCCGGGATACGCAGTATTTT. It yields the protein CASSAGTGGRDTQYF. V usage is TRBV9 and J usage is TRBJ2-3, with 9 bases matching TRBD1. Losses at the gene ends were 3 bases for V and 6 bases for J; bases not matched to a gene: 8. The germline V gene encodes CDR1 SGDLS and CDR2 YYNGEE. The CDR3 totals 15 residues.

The genes are TRBV19 and TRBJ1-2; 11 bases map to TRBD1. This CDR3 has 17 amino acids. The trim removed 2 bases at V and 1 base at J, leaving 6 bases unmatched. Germline CDR1 reads LNHDA; CDR2 reads SQIVND (reference sequence). The CDR3 DNA reads as TGTGCCAGTAGTATAAGCCGGACAGGGGGCAGTAACTATGGCTACACCTTC. Translating it yields CASSISRTGGSNYGYTF.

This chain connects TRBV7-3 to TRBJ1-6; D is perhaps TRBD1 (5 bases). Deletions cut 2 bases from V and 0 bases from J, with 20 bases between. CDR1 and CDR2 from the germline V gene are SGHTA and FQGTGA. The CDR3 has 20 residues. CDR3 sequence: CASSLQHQQVPSSYNSPLHF. CDR3 bases: TGTGCCAGCAGCTTACAGCACCAACAGGTACCAAGCTCCTATAATTCACCCCTCCACTTT.

A few counts support this clone. The gene calls are TRBV7-2 and TRBJ2-7; D might be TRBD1 (5 bases). CDR3 size: 16 residues. V lost 1 base, J lost 1 base, and 14 bases lay in between. Germline V CDR1 and CDR2: SGHTA, FQGNSA. DNA of the CDR3: TGTGCCAGCAGCTTAGGGTCCCAGGGCGCTTCCTACGAGCAGTACTTC. Translating it yields CASSLGSQGASYEQYF.